This T cell receptor (beta chain) was identified in a study of blood T cell repertoires in COVID-19. Profiling relied on immunoSEQ multiplex PCR, and the TCRdb table lists in-frame clones only, not all of them. Of around 93,000 clones listed, around 87% are singletons. The receptor's source is a human donor in a cohort sampled during active COVID-19. Source material: peripheral blood.

CDR3 DNA: TGTGCCAGCAGGGGAGGAGTTAGCAATCAGCCCCAGCATTTT. This gives the protein CASRGGVSNQPQHF. This sequence joins TRBV27 and TRBJ1-5; no clear D. This CDR3 spans 14 amino acids. Trimming took off 6 bases at V and 0 bases at J, with 9 bases between the two ends. The germline V gene encodes CDR1 MNHEY and CDR2 SMNVEV (reference sequence).